This T cell receptor beta chain comes out of a study of OX40 agonist ivuxolimab in advanced cancers. Study background: Treatment received earlier with anti-PD-1, anti-PD-L1 or anti-CTLA-4 agents was allowed, and approximately 40% had some. Study-wide results and limits: CD4+ and CD8+ T cells in blood underwent clonal expansion by week 6 at 0.1 to 3.0 mg/kg.

In regard to this clone: Its cognate antigen is unknown.

Looked up from germline, CDR1 is SGHRS and CDR2 is YFSETQ. V gave up 0 bases and J gave up 3 bases, with 7 bases separating them. CDR3 length equals 14 residues. Clones were sequenced by immunoSEQ multiplex PCR, and TCRdb holds only the in-frame ones, with some missing. Of about 77,000 clones in the sample, roughly 89% are singletons; the top ten hold around 2.4%. The sample consisted of CD4+ or CD8+ T cells sorted from blood, taken in a trial of the OX40 agonist ivuxolimab. The rearrangement joins TRBV5-1 to TRBJ2-1; D uncertain. The sequence derives from an adult with an advanced solid tumor such as melanoma, head and neck, liver or kidney cancer. CDR3 nucleotide sequence: TGCGCCAGCAGCTTGGGGAGTGTCTACAATGAGCAGTTCTTC. Translated, it gives CASSLGSVYNEQFF.